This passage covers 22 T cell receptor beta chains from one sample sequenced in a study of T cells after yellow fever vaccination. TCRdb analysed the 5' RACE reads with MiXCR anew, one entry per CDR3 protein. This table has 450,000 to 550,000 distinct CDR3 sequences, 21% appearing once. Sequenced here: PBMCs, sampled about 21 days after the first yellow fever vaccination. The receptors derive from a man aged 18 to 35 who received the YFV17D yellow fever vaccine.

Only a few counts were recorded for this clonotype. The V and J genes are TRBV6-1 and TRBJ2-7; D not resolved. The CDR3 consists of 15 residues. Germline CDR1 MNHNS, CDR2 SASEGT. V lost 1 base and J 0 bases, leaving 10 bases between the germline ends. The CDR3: CASSEGVAYSYEQYF. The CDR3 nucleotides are TGTGCCAGCAGTGAAGGGGTGGCCTACTCCTACGAGCAGTACTTC.

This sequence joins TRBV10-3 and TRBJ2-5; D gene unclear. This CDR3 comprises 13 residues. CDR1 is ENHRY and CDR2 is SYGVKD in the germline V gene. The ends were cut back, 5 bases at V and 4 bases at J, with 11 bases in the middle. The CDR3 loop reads CAISWVQGETQYF. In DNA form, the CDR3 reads TGTGCCATCAGTTGGGTCCAAGGAGAGACCCAGTACTTC.

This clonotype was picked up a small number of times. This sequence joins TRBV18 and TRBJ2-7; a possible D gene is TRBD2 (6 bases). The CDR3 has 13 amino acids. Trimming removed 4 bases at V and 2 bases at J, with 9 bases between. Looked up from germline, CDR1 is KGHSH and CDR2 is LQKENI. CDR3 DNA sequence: TGTGCCAGCTCACGGGACTGGACCTACGAGCAGTACGTC. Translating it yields CASSRDWTYEQYV.

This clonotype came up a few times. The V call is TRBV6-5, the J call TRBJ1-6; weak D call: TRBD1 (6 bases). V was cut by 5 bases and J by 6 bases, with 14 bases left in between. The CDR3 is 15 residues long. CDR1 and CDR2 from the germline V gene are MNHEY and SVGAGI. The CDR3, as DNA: TGTGCCAGCAGTACTAGGACAGATAGTAATTCACCCCTCCACTTT. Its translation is CASSTRTDSNSPLHF.

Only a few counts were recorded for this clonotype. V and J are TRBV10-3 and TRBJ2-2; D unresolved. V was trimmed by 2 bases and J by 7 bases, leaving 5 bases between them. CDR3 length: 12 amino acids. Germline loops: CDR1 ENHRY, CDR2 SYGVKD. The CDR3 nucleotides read TGTGCCATCAGTGAGGGTCGCGGGGAGCTGTTTTTT. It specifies CAISEGRGELFF.

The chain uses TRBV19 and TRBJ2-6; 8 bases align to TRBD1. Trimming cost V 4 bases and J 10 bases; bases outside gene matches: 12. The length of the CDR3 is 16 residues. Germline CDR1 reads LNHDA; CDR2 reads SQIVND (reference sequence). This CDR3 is CASSSPGQGRGNVLTF. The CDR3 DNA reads TGTGCCAGTAGTAGCCCCGGACAGGGAAGAGGAAACGTCCTGACTTTC.

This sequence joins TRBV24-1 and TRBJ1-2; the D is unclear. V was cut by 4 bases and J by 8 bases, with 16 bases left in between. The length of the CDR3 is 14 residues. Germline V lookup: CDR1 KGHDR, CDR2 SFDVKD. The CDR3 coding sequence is TGTGCCACCAGTGACGTGGGCAGCCACTCCGGCTACACCTTC. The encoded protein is CATSDVGSHSGYTF.

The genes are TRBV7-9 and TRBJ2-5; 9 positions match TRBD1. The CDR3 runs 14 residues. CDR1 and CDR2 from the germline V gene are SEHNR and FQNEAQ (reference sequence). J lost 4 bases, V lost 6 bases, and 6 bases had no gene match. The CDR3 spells CASSSSDRGETQYF. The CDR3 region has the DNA TGTGCCAGCAGTTCATCGGACAGGGGAGAGACCCAGTACTTC.

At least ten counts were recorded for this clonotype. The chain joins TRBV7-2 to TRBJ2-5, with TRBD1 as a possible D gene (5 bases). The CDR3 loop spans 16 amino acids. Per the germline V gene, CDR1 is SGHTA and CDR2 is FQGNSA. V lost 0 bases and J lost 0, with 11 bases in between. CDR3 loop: CASSLAKGLDQETQYF. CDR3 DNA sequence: TGTGCCAGCAGCTTAGCGAAGGGGCTGGACCAAGAGACCCAGTACTTC.

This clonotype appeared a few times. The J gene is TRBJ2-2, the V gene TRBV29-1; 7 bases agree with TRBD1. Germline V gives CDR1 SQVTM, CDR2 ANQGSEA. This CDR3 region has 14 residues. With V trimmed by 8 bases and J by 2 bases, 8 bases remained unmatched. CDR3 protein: CSTRQGDNTGELFF. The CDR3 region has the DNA TGCAGCACTAGACAGGGAGATAACACCGGGGAGCTGTTTTTT.

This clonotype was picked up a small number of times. The CDR3, as DNA: TGTGCCAGCACCTCATCACTTCAGGGGCATCCCCAGCATTTT. Translation gives CASTSSLQGHPQHF. The V and J genes are TRBV6-1 and TRBJ1-5, with D possibly TRBD1 on 6 matching bases. Per the germline V gene, CDR1 is MNHNS and CDR2 is SASEGT. Trimming left V 7 bases short and J 10 bases short, with 20 bases between. This CDR3 is built from 14 residues.

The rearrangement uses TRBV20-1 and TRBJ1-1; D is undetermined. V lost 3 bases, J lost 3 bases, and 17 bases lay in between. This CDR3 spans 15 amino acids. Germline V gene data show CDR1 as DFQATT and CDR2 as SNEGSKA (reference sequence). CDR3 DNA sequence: TGCAGTGCTAGTGGTTCGATAGGGTGGTACACTGAAGCTTTCTTT. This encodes CSASGSIGWYTEAFF.

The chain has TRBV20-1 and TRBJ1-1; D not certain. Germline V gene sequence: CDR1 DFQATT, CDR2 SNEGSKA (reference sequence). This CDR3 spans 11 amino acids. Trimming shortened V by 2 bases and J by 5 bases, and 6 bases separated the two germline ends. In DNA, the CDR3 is TGCAGTGCTAGACGGGTTACTGAAGCTTTCTTT. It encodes CSARRVTEAFF.

CDR3 bases: TGTGCCAGCAAAACCCCAATCGGGGCGGGGGGTCCAGATACGCAGTATTTT. The encoded protein is CASKTPIGAGGPDTQYF. V gene TRBV28 combines with J gene TRBJ2-3; the match to TRBD2 covers 8 bases. Germline lookup yields CDR1 MDHEN and CDR2 SYDVKM. The CDR3 is 17 amino acids. V was clipped by 7 bases and J by 4 bases; unmatched bases: 16.

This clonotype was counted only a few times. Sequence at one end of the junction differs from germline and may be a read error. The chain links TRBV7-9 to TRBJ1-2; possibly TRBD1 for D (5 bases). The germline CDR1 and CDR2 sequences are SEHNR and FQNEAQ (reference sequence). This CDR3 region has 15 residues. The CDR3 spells CASSLAPRGSYGYTF. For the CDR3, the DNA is TGTGCCAGCAGCCTAGCCCCGCGGGGGAGCTATGGCTACACCTTC.

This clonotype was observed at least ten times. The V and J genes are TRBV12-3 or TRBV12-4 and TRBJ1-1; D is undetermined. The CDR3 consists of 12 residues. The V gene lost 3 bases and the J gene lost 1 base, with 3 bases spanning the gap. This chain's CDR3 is CASSLENTEAFF. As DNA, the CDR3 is TGTGCCAGCAGTTTGGAGAACACTGAAGCTTTCTTT.

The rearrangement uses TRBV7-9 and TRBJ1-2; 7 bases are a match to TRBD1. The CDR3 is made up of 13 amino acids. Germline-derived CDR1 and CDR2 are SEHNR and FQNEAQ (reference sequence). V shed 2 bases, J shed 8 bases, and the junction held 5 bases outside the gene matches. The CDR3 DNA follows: TGTGCCAGCAGCTTATTACAGGGGAGCGGCTACACCTTC. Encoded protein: CASSLLQGSGYTF. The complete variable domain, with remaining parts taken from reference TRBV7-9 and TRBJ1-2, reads DTGVSQNPRHKITKRGQNVTFRCDPISEHNRLYWYRQTLGQGPEFLTYFQNEAQLEKSRLLSDRFSAERPKGSFSTLEIQRTEQGDSAMYLCASSLLQGSGYTFGSGTRLTVV.

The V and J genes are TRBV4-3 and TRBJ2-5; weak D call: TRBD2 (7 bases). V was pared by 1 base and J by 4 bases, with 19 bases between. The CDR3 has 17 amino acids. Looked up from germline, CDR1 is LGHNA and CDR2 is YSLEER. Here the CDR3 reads CASSQGHGQGRGETQYF. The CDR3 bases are TGCGCCAGCAGCCAAGGACACGGGCAGGGGAGGGGAGAGACCCAGTACTTC.

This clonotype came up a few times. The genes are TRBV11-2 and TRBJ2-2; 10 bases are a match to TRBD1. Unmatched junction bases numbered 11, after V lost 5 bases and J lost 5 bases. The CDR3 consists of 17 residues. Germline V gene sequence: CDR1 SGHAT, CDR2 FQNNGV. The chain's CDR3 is CASSPLRDRGGTGELFF. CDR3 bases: TGTGCCAGCAGCCCCTTGAGGGACAGGGGAGGGACCGGGGAGCTGTTTTTT. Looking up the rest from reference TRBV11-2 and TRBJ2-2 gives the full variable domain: EAGVAQSPRYKIIEKRQSVAFWCNPISGHATLYWYQQILGQGPKLLIQFQNNGVVDDSQLPKDRFSAERLKGVDSTLKIQPAKLEDSAVYLCASSPLRDRGGTGELFFGEGSRLTVL.

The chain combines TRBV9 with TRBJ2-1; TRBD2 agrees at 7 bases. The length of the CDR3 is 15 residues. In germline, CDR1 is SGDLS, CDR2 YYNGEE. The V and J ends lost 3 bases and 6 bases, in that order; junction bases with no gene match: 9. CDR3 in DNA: TGTGCCAGCAGCGCCGGCGGGTGGGGGGGCAATGAGCAGTTCTTC. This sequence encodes CASSAGGWGGNEQFF.

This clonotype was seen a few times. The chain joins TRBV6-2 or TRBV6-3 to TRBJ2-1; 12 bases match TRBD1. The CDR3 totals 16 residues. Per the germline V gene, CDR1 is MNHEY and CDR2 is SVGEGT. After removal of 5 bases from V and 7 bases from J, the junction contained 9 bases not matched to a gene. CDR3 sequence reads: CASSRRGQGAGNEQFF. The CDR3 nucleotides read TGTGCCAGCAGTAGAAGGGGACAGGGGGCCGGGAATGAGCAGTTCTTC.

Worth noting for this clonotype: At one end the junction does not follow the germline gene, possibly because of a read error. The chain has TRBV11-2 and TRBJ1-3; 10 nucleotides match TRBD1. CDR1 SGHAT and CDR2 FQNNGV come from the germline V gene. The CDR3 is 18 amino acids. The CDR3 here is CASSPGWGQGLPGNTIFF. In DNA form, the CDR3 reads TGTGCCAGCAGCCCCGGATGGGGACAGGGGTTGCCTGGAAACACCATATTTTTT.